The clone carrying this T cell receptor (beta chain) was seen a handful of times. Its antigen remains unknown. Researchers took RNA transcripts and amplified the TCR beta CDR3 regions from them. TCR CDR3 underwent first-round RT-PCR with the HTBI primer set. TCRdb re-derived calls from the multiplex PCR reads in MiXCR, one entry per CDR3 protein. The profile shows 300,000 or so distinct CDR3 sequences, over 15% of them singletons. This sample is drawn from a study of T cells in Graves' hyperthyroidism and ophthalmopathy. Looking at the study overall: Peripheral blood specimens were obtained at initial diagnosis, prior to any treatment. Study outcomes and limitations: Most thyroid clonotypes expanded above 0.001 were also detected in blood.

CDR1 is LGHNT, CDR2 FRNRAP, per germline. CDR3 length: 15 amino acids. V lost 7 bases to trimming and J lost 0 bases, with 13 bases between them. Absent ophthalmopathy progression within 18 months defined stable Graves' hyperthyroidism. The authors obtained PBMCs from roughly 10 ml of fresh peripheral blood. The V and J genes are TRBV12-5 and TRBJ2-1, with D unresolved. This receptor was taken from a man aged 25 to 45 with Graves' hyperthyroidism. Sequencing input: blood. The CDR3 region has the DNA TGTGCTAGTGCGTTGGGGTCCAGCTCCTACAATGAGCAGTTCTTC. This sequence encodes CASALGSSSYNEQFF.